The sequence of this T cell receptor beta chain was determined in a study of shared clonotypes between healthy human individuals. Study summary: CD4 naive cells filled three plates per donor, CD4 memory three, CD8 naive two and CD8 memory one.

Repertoires were generated with immunoSEQ multiplex PCR, while TCRdb's copy carries only in-frame clones and drops some. This table holds around 600,000 clones, roughly 95% found once. Terminally differentiated effector memory CD45RA+ cells were excluded by CCR7 positive selection of CD45RO-negative cells. Looked up from germline, CDR1 is MGHRA and CDR2 is YSYEKL. Trimming took 1 base from V and 2 from J, leaving 9 bases between them. The CDR3 is 15 residues long. The sequencing sample was made of naive CD8+ T cells sorted from blood. The chain couples TRBV4-1 to TRBJ1-5; D not resolved. The origin of this receptor is a woman between 25 and 40 years old in good health. CDR3 protein: CASSQVTGGNQPQHF. The CDR3 DNA is TGCGCCAGCAGCCAAGTTACCGGGGGCAATCAGCCCCAGCATTTT.